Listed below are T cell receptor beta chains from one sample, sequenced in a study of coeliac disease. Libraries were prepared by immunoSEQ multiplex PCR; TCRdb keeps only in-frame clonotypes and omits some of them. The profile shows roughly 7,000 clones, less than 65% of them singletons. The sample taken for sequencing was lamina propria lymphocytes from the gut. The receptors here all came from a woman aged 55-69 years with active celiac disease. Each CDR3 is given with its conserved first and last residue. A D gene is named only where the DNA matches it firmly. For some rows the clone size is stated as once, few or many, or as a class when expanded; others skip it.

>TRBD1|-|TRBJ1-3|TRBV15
CATSRVGTGDFGIYF
TGTGCCACCAGCAGAGTGGGGACAGGGGACTTCGGCATATATTTT
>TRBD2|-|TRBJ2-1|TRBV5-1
CASFRVAGERGEQFF
TGCGCCAGCTTTAGGGTGGCGGGAGAACGAGGTGAGCAGTTCTTC
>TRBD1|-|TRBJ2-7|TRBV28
CASSEPTGVPNEQYF
TGTGCCAGCAGCGAACCAACAGGGGTTCCTAACGAGCAGTACTTC
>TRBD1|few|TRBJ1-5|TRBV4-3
CASSQATGINQPQHF
TGCGCCAGCAGCCAAGCGACAGGGATTAATCAGCCCCAGCATTTT
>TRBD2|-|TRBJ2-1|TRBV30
CAWSIAGGINEQFF
TGTGCCTGGAGTATAGCGGGAGGGATAAATGAGCAGTTCTTC
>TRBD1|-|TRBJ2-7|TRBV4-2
CASSQRQGSTHEQYF
TGTGCCAGCAGCCAAAGACAGGGATCGACCCACGAGCAGTACTTC
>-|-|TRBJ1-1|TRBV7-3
CASSSGGQDAFF
TGTGCCAGCAGCTCCGGGGGGCAGGATGCTTTCTTT
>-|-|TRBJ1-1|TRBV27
CASSLHRANTEAFF
TGTGCCAGCAGTTTACACAGGGCGAACACTGAAGCTTTCTTT
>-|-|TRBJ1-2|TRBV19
CASSPPRERGYGYTF
TGTGCCAGTAGTCCCCCAAGGGAACGGGGGTATGGCTACACCTTC
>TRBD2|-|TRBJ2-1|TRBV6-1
CASSAGTSGYNEQFF
TGTGCCAGCAGTGCGGGGACTAGCGGATACAATGAGCAGTTCTTC
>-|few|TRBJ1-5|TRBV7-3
CASSLILKGKPQHF
TGTGCCAGCAGCTTAATATTGAAGGGGAAGCCCCAGCATTTT
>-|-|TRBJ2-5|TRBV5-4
CASSSDRGLQETQYF
TGTGCCAGCAGCTCAGATCGGGGGTTGCAAGAGACCCAGTACTTC
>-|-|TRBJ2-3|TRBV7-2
CASSLAPRGAGVSDTQYF
TGTGCCAGCAGCTTAGCCCCTCGGGGGGCGGGAGTTTCAGATACGCAGTATTTT
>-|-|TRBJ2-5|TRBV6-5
CASRPPDSYQETQYF
TGTGCCAGCAGGCCCCCCGACAGTTACCAAGAGACCCAGTACTTC
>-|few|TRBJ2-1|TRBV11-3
CASSPGGEWYNEQFF
TGTGCCAGCAGCCCCGGTGGTGAGTGGTACAATGAGCAGTTCTTC
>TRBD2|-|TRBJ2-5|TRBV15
CATSRVSGGAQTQYF
TGTGCCACCAGCAGAGTCAGCGGGGGGGCACAGACCCAGTACTTC
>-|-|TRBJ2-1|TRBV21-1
CASKERTSRNEQFF
TGTGCCAGCAAAGAAAGGACTAGCAGGAATGAGCAGTTCTTC
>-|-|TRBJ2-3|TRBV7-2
CASSLRVREDTDTQYF
TGTGCCAGCAGCTTACGAGTACGGGAAGACACAGATACGCAGTATTTT
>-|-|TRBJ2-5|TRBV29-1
CSVSRVQETQYF
TGCAGCGTTTCGAGGGTCCAAGAGACCCAGTACTTC
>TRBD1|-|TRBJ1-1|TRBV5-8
CASSLCPTLIHRGTEAFF
TGTGCCAGCAGCTTGTGCCCAACTTTGATCCACAGGGGCACTGAAGCTTTCTTT
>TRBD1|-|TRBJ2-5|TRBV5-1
CASSNSGQGNVETQYF
TGCGCCAGCAGCAACTCTGGACAGGGTAATGTAGAGACCCAGTACTTC
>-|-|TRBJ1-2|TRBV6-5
CASSRNHRVDYGYTF
TGTGCCAGCAGCCGAAACCACAGGGTCGACTATGGCTACACCTTC
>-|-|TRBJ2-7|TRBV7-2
CASSQGLLRYEQYF
TGTGCCAGCAGCCAGGGACTTCTTCGGTACGAGCAGTACTTC
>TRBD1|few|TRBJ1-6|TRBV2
CASRTTGGLNSPLHF
TGTGCCAGCAGGACAACAGGGGGTTTGAATTCACCCCTCCACTTT
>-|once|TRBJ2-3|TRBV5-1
CASTSEVGGATMRTQYF
TGCGCCAGCACCTCCGAGGTGGGGGGGGCGACAATGCGTACGCAGTATTTT
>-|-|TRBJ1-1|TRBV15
CATSRDTAAGEAFF
TGTGCCACCAGCAGAGATACGGCGGCAGGGGAAGCTTTCTTT
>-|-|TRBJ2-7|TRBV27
CASSLYSSYEQYF
TGTGCCAGCAGTTTGTACAGTTCCTACGAGCAGTACTTC
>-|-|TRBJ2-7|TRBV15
CATSRGRTDLYEQYF
TGTGCCACCAGCAGAGGTAGGACAGATCTCTACGAGCAGTACTTC
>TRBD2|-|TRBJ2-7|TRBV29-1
CSADQTSGVSYEQYF
TGCAGCGCCGACCAGACTAGCGGGGTCTCCTACGAGCAGTACTTC